This T cell receptor (beta chain) was documented in a study of blood T cell repertoires in COVID-19. Repertoires were generated with immunoSEQ multiplex PCR, while TCRdb's copy carries only in-frame clones and drops some. The table shows 400,000 to 500,000 clones, with roughly 89% occurring only once. This TCR was sampled from a woman in her twenties or thirties with active or convalescent COVID-19. Specimen: peripheral blood.

The DNA for the CDR3 is TGTGCCAGCAGTAAATGGGACAGCATGGCAACTAATGAAAAACTGTTTTTT. Protein product: CASSKWDSMATNEKLFF. The rearrangement links TRBV25-1 to TRBJ1-4; 7 nucleotides align to TRBD1. This CDR3 contains 17 residues. Germline V CDR1 and CDR2: MGHDK, SYGVNS. Germline trimming cut 5 bases from V and 0 bases from J; bases unmatched to any gene: 9.